The rows below give T cell receptor beta chains drawn from one sample of a study of cytomegalovirus exposure and HLA in healthy donors. Clones were read by immunoSEQ multiplex PCR, and TCRdb kept only the in-frame ones, dropping some. The sample contains approximately 75,000 clones, around 84% of which appear only once. Sample: PBMCs. The origin of the receptors is a man in his 70s in good health and CMV-seropositive. The CDR3 runs from the conserved cysteine through the conserved F or W. D genes are given only for firm matches. Clone size appears in some rows only: once, few, many, or a class for an expanded clone.

d_call | j_call | v_call | clone_size | cdr3_nt | cdr3_aa
. | TRBJ2-1 | TRBV18 | . | TGTGCCAGCTCACCAGGAGGGACGAAGCAAAATGAGCAGTTCTTC | CASSPGGTKQNEQFF
TRBD1 | TRBJ2-7 | TRBV7-6 | . | TGTGCCAGCAGCTCATCCGGGACAGGCCTCTGGAACGAGCAGTACTTC | CASSSSGTGLWNEQYF
TRBD2 | TRBJ2-1 | TRBV28 | few | TGTGCCAGCAGTTTCTCGAATACGGTGGCTAGCGGGCTCTTC | CASSFSNTVASGLF
TRBD1 | TRBJ2-7 | TRBV10-1 | . | TGCGCCAGCAGTGAGTGGACAGGGGGCGGGCAGTACTTC | CASSEWTGGGQYF
. | TRBJ2-7 | TRBV7-3 | few | TGTGCCAGCAGCTTCACACCTAGCGCAATCTACGAGCAGTACTTC | CASSFTPSAIYEQYF
. | TRBJ2-7 | TRBV5-5 | . | TGTGCCAGCATCGGACAGACCTACGAGCAGTACTTC | CASIGQTYEQYF
. | TRBJ1-5 | TRBV7-8 | . | TGTGCCAGCAGCCCCCGGACAATCTCCCAGCCCCAGCATTTT | CASSPRTISQPQHF
TRBD1 | TRBJ1-5 | TRBV7-9 | . | TGTGCCAGCAGCTTAGAGACAGGGGTCAGGAATCAGCCCCAGCATTTT | CASSLETGVRNQPQHF
TRBD2 | TRBJ2-7 | TRBV7-2 | . | TGTGCCAGCAGCTCCAGCGGGGGCTATACCTACGAGCAGTACTTC | CASSSSGGYTYEQYF
. | TRBJ2-7 | TRBV14 | once | TGTGCCAGCAGCCGTCAGGCCTACGAGCAGTACTTC | CASSRQAYEQYF
. | TRBJ2-5 | TRBV11-3 | . | TGTGCCAGCAGCATCCGGGACCAAGAGACCCAGTACTTC | CASSIRDQETQYF
. | TRBJ2-7 | TRBV6-1 | . | TGTGCCAGCACCCCATCATCAACGGGCTACGAGCAGTACTTC | CASTPSSTGYEQYF
. | TRBJ2-7 | TRBV28 | . | TGTGCCAGCGGACAGTACGAGCAGTACTTC | CASGQYEQYF